This T cell receptor beta chain was profiled in a study of T-cell reconstitution after alpha-beta-depleted transplantation in children. This clonotype was seen repeatedly, ten times or more. The antigen is unknown. The CDR3 has 16 amino acids. Germline-derived CDR1 and CDR2 are SQVTM and ANQGSEA. Trimming cost V 2 bases and J 0 bases, with 14 bases left between them. During its preparation, the TCRbeta library received unique molecular identifiers. MiXCR was run by TCRdb on the PCR reads, yielding one entry per CDR3 protein. The data show 240,000 or so distinct CDR3 sequences, roughly 7.7% seen once. Whole-study findings and limits: At the one-year point after transplant, T-cell counts and TCRbeta diversity were found to come mostly from T cells that had been newly produced. Surviving recipient T cells and thymic progenitors accounted for the high day-60 TCRbeta diversity observed in some patients. Reportedly, roughly two months post-transplant, alpha-beta T cells arose from several hundred expanded graft clones.

The sequenced sample was PBMCs, mostly from graft donor cells, obtained 180 days after TCRalphabeta/CD19-depleted stem cell transplant. This receptor was taken from a male patient aged 10 to 17 who had a stem cell transplant for acute lymphoblastic leukemia, so the T cells may come from the graft donor. The chain joins TRBV29-1 to TRBJ2-1; tentatively, D is TRBD1 (6 bases). CDR3 sequence (DNA): TGCAGCGTTGAATTGAGGGAAGGGGGCTCCTACAATGAGCAGTTCTTC. It translates to CSVELREGGSYNEQFF.